A selection of T cell receptor beta chains follows, all from one sample in a study of T-cell reconstitution after alpha-beta-depleted transplantation in children. TCRdb used MiXCR to reprocess the PCR reads, holding one entry per CDR3 protein. The sample contains about 410,000 distinct CDR3 sequences, roughly 20% of which appear only once. The sample here was PBMCs from the stem cell graft donor, taken from the stem cell graft. The receptors here all came from a human donor who donated a stem cell graft to a child with acute myeloid leukemia. Both conserved end residues are part of each CDR3. A D gene is named only where the DNA matches it firmly. A row's size may be missing; if present it is once, few, many or a size class.

>TRBJ2-2|.|TRBV18|.
CASSPTAGASNTGELFF
TGTGCCAGCTCACCAACGGCAGGGGCCTCGAACACCGGGGAGCTGTTTTTT
>TRBJ2-3|many|TRBV20-1|TRBD2
CSAAASGPSTDTQYF
TGCAGTGCAGCTGCTAGCGGCCCTAGCACAGATACGCAGTATTTT
>TRBJ2-2|many|TRBV6-5|.
CASTRAGRTGELFF
TGTGCCAGCACGAGGGCAGGGAGGACCGGGGAGCTGTTTTTT
>TRBJ2-7|.|TRBV9|.
CASSVAGDPYEQYF
TGTGCCAGCAGCGTAGCGGGGGACCCCTACGAGCAGTACTTC
>TRBJ1-2|.|TRBV12-5|.
CACTRTANYGYTF
TGTGCTTGCACTCGGACAGCTAACTATGGCTACACCTTC
>TRBJ2-4|many|TRBV20-1|TRBD2
CSARAGLAGDVGKNIQYF
TGCAGTGCTAGAGCGGGACTAGCGGGAGATGTGGGGAAAAACATTCAGTACTTC
>TRBJ2-1|.|TRBV3-1|.
CASSQVGAAAYNEQFF
TGTGCCAGCAGCCAAGTTGGGGCTGCCGCTTACAATGAGCAGTTCTTC
>TRBJ2-1|many|TRBV25-1|.
CASNWGYNEQFF
TGTGCCAGCAACTGGGGGTACAATGAGCAGTTCTTC
>TRBJ2-6|.|TRBV6-5|.
CASSYSYQGRSGANVLTF
TGTGCCAGCAGTTACTCATATCAGGGGCGCTCTGGGGCCAACGTCCTGACTTTC
>TRBJ2-1|many|TRBV29-1|.
CSVDRGLRRYNEQFF
TGCAGCGTTGATCGGGGACTTCGTAGGTACAATGAGCAGTTCTTC
>TRBJ2-3|.|TRBV12-3/TRBV12-4|TRBD1
CASSGPTGNLWVTQYF
TGTGCCAGCAGTGGCCCGACAGGGAACTTGTGGGTTACGCAGTATTTT
>TRBJ2-7|.|TRBV14|.
CASSQVEEQYF
TGTGCCAGCAGCCAAGTCGAAGAGCAGTACTTC
>TRBJ2-1|.|TRBV5-1|.
CASRGRTNEQFF
TGCGCCAGCAGAGGCCGAACCAATGAGCAGTTCTTC
>TRBJ2-6|many|TRBV11-1|TRBD1
CASSLSGQGEKAGANVLTF
TGTGCCAGCAGCTTGAGCGGACAGGGAGAAAAAGCTGGGGCCAACGTCCTGACTTTC
>TRBJ1-2|few|TRBV5-1|.
CASRGGDYGYTF
TGCGCCAGCAGGGGGGGAGACTATGGCTACACCTTC
>TRBJ2-5|many|TRBV29-1|.
CSVVSETQYF
TGCAGCGTTGTATCCGAGACCCAGTACTTC
>TRBJ2-1|.|TRBV4-3|.
CASSQEKGPYNEQFF
TGCGCCAGCAGCCAAGAAAAGGGACCATACAATGAGCAGTTCTTC
>TRBJ2-7|many|TRBV25-1|.
CASSRKGEDPYEQYF
TGTGCCAGCAGTCGGAAGGGGGAGGACCCCTACGAGCAGTACTTC
>TRBJ2-1|.|TRBV5-1|TRBD2
CDSSTPGTSGYNEQFF
TGCGACAGCAGCACCCCCGGGACTAGCGGATACAATGAGCAGTTCTTC
>TRBJ2-7|.|TRBV4-1|.
CASSQVQGFYEQYF
TGCGCCAGCAGCCAAGTGCAGGGATTCTACGAGCAGTACTTC
>TRBJ2-7|.|TRBV12-3/TRBV12-4|.
CASSFPAGMSSYEQYF
TGTGCCAGCAGTTTTCCGGCAGGGATGAGCTCCTACGAGCAGTACTTC
>TRBJ1-1|.|TRBV5-6|TRBD1
CASSYIQGALTEAFF
TGTGCCAGCAGCTATATTCAGGGGGCCCTCACTGAAGCTTTCTTT
>TRBJ2-7|many|TRBV12-3/TRBV12-4|TRBD2
CASSRTSGGSYEQYF
TGTGCCAGCAGCCGGACTAGCGGGGGATCCTACGAGCAGTACTTC
>TRBJ2-2|.|TRBV28|TRBD1
CASSGTGGSTGELFF
TGTGCCAGCTCCGGGACAGGGGGCAGCACCGGGGAGCTGTTTTTT
>TRBJ2-5|.|TRBV6-2/TRBV6-3|TRBD2
CASSQGLAGQETQYF
TGTGCCAGCAGTCAGGGACTAGCGGGCCAAGAGACCCAGTACTTC
>TRBJ2-1|few|TRBV28|TRBD1
CASSTDRVSYNEQFF
TGTGCCAGCAGTACTGACAGGGTCTCCTACAATGAGCAGTTCTTC
>TRBJ1-1|few|TRBV29-1|.
CSVEGMNTEAFF
TGCAGCGTTGAAGGAATGAACACTGAAGCTTTCTTT
>TRBJ1-1|few|TRBV20-1|.
CSASRGAGEAFF
TGCAGTGCTAGTCGGGGGGCGGGTGAAGCTTTCTTT
>TRBJ2-1|.|TRBV28|TRBD2
CASFPGAGTSGYNEQFF
TGTGCCAGCTTCCCGGGAGCCGGGACTAGCGGATACAATGAGCAGTTCTTC
>TRBJ2-1|few|TRBV20-1|.
CSARDPGESYNEQFF
TGCAGTGCTAGAGATCCGGGAGAGTCCTACAATGAGCAGTTCTTC
>TRBJ2-1|.|TRBV5-1|.
CASSLEASHNEQFF
TGCGCCAGCAGCTTGGAGGCCAGCCACAATGAGCAGTTCTTC
>TRBJ2-3|.|TRBV20-1|TRBD2
CSAPGPLLAGATDTQYF
TGCAGTGCCCCCGGGCCCCTCCTAGCGGGGGCCACAGATACGCAGTATTTT
>TRBJ1-5|.|TRBV6-1|.
CASVREGNSNQPQHF
TGTGCTTCGGTCCGGGAGGGAAATAGCAATCAGCCCCAGCATTTT